The rows below give T cell receptor beta chains drawn from one sample of a study of CD8+ T cells in alopecia areata. The assay was immunoSEQ multiplex PCR, and TCRdb's table has in-frame clones only and misses some. The table includes 80,000 to 100,000 clones, roughly two fifths detected once. The sample was CD8+ T cells sorted from blood, taken at week 24, from a patient treated with tofacitinib. The receptors come from a human donor with alopecia areata. CDR3s include the opening cysteine and the closing phenylalanine or tryptophan. A D gene is named only where the DNA matches it firmly. Expanded clones are given a class, and other clones once, few, many or no size at all.

j_call | v_call | d_call | clone_size | cdr3_aa | cdr3_nt
TRBJ1-2 | TRBV29-1 | TRBD1 | NA | CSGTGTGHGYTF | TGCAGCGGGACGGGGACAGGCCACGGCTACACCTTC
TRBJ2-7 | TRBV5-1 | TRBD1 | NA | CASTLQGDEQYF | TGCGCCAGCACCCTACAGGGGGACGAGCAGTACTTC
TRBJ2-1 | TRBV10-2 | NA | few | CASSDQGSSYNEQFF | TGCGCCAGCAGTGATCAAGGGAGCTCCTACAATGAGCAGTTCTTC
TRBJ2-3 | TRBV11-2 | NA | NA | CASSFVVTDTQYF | TGTGCCAGCAGCTTTGTGGTTACAGATACGCAGTATTTT
TRBJ2-1 | TRBV5-4 | TRBD2 | few | CAIKTSANNEQFF | TGTGCCATCAAGACTAGCGCGAACAATGAGCAGTTCTTC
TRBJ2-1 | TRBV2 | TRBD2 | NA | CASSKPTSGSISGSYNEQFF | TGTGCCAGCAGTAAACCGACTAGCGGGAGTATCTCTGGGTCCTACAATGAGCAGTTCTTC
TRBJ2-7 | TRBV9 | TRBD2 | NA | CASSLGLAGAPDIYEQYF | TGTGCCAGCAGCCTAGGACTAGCGGGAGCCCCAGACATCTACGAGCAGTACTTC
TRBJ1-2 | TRBV27 | NA | NA | CASSSLPGASHYGYTF | TGTGCCAGCAGTTCCCTCCCGGGGGCCAGTCACTATGGCTACACCTTC
TRBJ2-5 | TRBV7-9 | NA | NA | CASSHPGESETQYF | TGTGCCAGCAGTCATCCAGGGGAATCGGAGACCCAGTACTTC
TRBJ2-3 | TRBV4-1 | NA | NA | CASRPGVGGNTDTQYF | TGCGCCAGCAGACCTGGGGTCGGTGGGAACACAGATACGCAGTATTTT
TRBJ2-3 | TRBV9 | TRBD2 | NA | CASSEPTSGREDTQYF | TGTGCCAGCAGCGAACCGACTAGCGGGAGGGAAGATACGCAGTATTTT
TRBJ2-5 | TRBV9 | TRBD2 | NA | CASSLELAGGPGETQYF | TGTGCCAGCAGCTTGGAACTAGCGGGAGGGCCGGGGGAGACCCAGTACTTC
TRBJ2-3 | TRBV19 | TRBD2 | few | CASRAASGTADTQYF | TGTGCCAGTAGGGCGGCTAGCGGGACAGCAGATACGCAGTATTTT
TRBJ2-2 | TRBV29-1 | NA | NA | CSADGGGTGELFF | TGCAGCGCCGATGGGGGAGGCACCGGGGAGCTGTTTTTT
TRBJ2-7 | TRBV27 | NA | few | CASSPGPYEQYF | TGTGCCAGCAGCCCCGGACCATACGAGCAGTACTTC
TRBJ1-2 | TRBV29-1 | TRBD1 | NA | CSVQAEGQPSYGYTF | TGCAGCGTTCAGGCCGAGGGACAGCCTAGCTATGGCTACACCTTC
TRBJ2-6 | TRBV27 | TRBD1 | few | CASSLSGLSDRVGSGANVLTF | TGTGCCAGCAGTTTATCCGGACTTTCGGACAGGGTCGGGTCTGGGGCCAACGTCCTGACTTTC
TRBJ2-5 | TRBV7-9 | NA | few | CASSFLGSETQYF | TGTGCCAGCAGCTTCCTAGGGTCCGAGACCCAGTACTTC
TRBJ2-7 | TRBV6-5 | TRBD1 | NA | CASSYSGTGMYEQYF | TGTGCCAGCAGTTACTCAGGGACAGGGATGTACGAGCAGTACTTC
TRBJ1-5 | TRBV4-1 | NA | few | CASSQDFGAQPQHF | TGCGCCAGCAGCCAAGATTTCGGGGCTCAGCCCCAGCATTTT
TRBJ1-1 | TRBV4-1 | NA | NA | CASSQEAGITEAFF | TGCGCCAGCAGCCAAGAAGCAGGGATCACTGAAGCTTTCTTT
TRBJ2-7 | TRBV15 | NA | NA | CASRAPRGEQYF | TGTGCCTCCCGGGCCCCGCGGGGCGAGCAGTACTTC
TRBJ2-7 | TRBV13 | TRBD1 | NA | CASSLSRGTGAYEQYF | TGTGCCAGCAGCTTAAGCCGGGGGACAGGGGCCTACGAGCAGTACTTC
TRBJ1-1 | TRBV5-1 | NA | few | CASSLKAAEGNTEAFF | TGCGCCAGCAGCTTGAAGGCAGCCGAAGGGAACACTGAAGCTTTCTTT
TRBJ1-5 | TRBV25-1 | TRBD1 | NA | CASSAGQGLKPQHF | TGTGCCAGCAGTGCAGGACAGGGGTTGAAGCCCCAGCATTTT
TRBJ2-2 | TRBV7-2 | TRBD2 | NA | CASSYGLAGNTGELFF | TGTGCCAGCAGCTACGGACTAGCGGGGAACACCGGGGAGCTGTTTTTT
TRBJ2-3 | TRBV9 | NA | NA | CASSVARGTTHTDTQYF | TGTGCCAGCAGCGTAGCGAGGGGGACTACCCACACAGATACGCAGTATTTT
TRBJ2-2 | TRBV29-1 | NA | NA | CSGPGFYTGELFF | TGCAGCGGCCCAGGGTTTTACACCGGGGAGCTGTTTTTT
TRBJ1-2 | TRBV2 | TRBD1 | few | CASSDRTGYGYTF | TGTGCCAGCAGTGACAGGACAGGCTATGGCTACACCTTC
TRBJ1-1 | TRBV18 | NA | NA | CASSPPPGLNTEAFF | TGTGCCAGCTCACCACCGCCGGGGCTAAACACTGAAGCTTTCTTT
TRBJ1-1 | TRBV30 | NA | NA | CAWSGMRNTEAFF | TGTGCCTGGAGTGGTATGCGGAACACTGAAGCTTTCTTT
TRBJ2-1 | TRBV4-2 | NA | NA | CASSQGDGSFNEQFF | TGTGCCAGCAGCCAGGGGGACGGGAGTTTCAATGAGCAGTTCTTC
TRBJ1-2 | TRBV14 | NA | NA | CASSQQDRANYGYTF | TGTGCCAGCAGCCAACAGGACAGAGCTAACTATGGCTACACCTTC
TRBJ2-7 | TRBV11-2 | TRBD2 | NA | CASSLGGGPSYEQYF | TGTGCCAGCAGCTTAGGCGGGGGGCCCTCCTACGAGCAGTACTTC
TRBJ2-7 | TRBV29-1 | NA | few | CSVEDPGPDEQYF | TGCAGCGTTGAAGATCCGGGGCCCGACGAGCAGTACTTC
TRBJ2-7 | TRBV5-6 | NA | NA | CASSLGTLDEQYF | TGTGCCAGCAGCTTGGGCACCCTGGACGAGCAGTACTTC
TRBJ1-1 | TRBV29-1 | NA | few | CSVGAPNTEAFF | TGCAGCGTTGGCGCCCCGAACACTGAAGCTTTCTTT
TRBJ2-3 | TRBV7-2 | NA | NA | CASSPRGGGVLTDTQYF | TGTGCCAGCAGCCCCAGAGGCGGAGGGGTCCTCACAGATACGCAGTATTTT
TRBJ2-3 | TRBV4-1 | NA | few | CASSQDTDTQYF | TGCGCCAGCAGCCAAGACACAGATACGCAGTATTTT
TRBJ2-5 | TRBV7-9 | TRBD2 | few | CASSPSGRSPETQYF | TGTGCCAGCAGCCCTAGCGGGAGGTCCCCAGAGACCCAGTACTTC
TRBJ2-7 | TRBV27 | NA | NA | CASSLGSVYEQYF | TGTGCCAGCAGTTTGGGGTCTGTCTACGAGCAGTACTTC
TRBJ2-3 | TRBV6-4 | NA | few | CASKSRLDTDTQYF | TGTGCCAGCAAGAGCCGTTTGGACACAGATACGCAGTATTTT
TRBJ2-2 | TRBV30 | NA | NA | CAWNIGGVNTGELFF | TGTGCCTGGAATATCGGGGGAGTCAACACCGGGGAGCTGTTTTTT
TRBJ2-7 | TRBV7-9 | NA | NA | CASSPSPERGHEQYF | TGTGCCAGCAGCCCTTCGCCCGAACGGGGTCACGAGCAGTACTTC
TRBJ1-1 | TRBV19 | NA | NA | CASSIGPSTEAFF | TGTGCCAGTAGTATAGGCCCTTCCACTGAAGCTTTCTTT
TRBJ2-7 | TRBV7-3 | NA | once | CASNYPEGLSYEQYF | TGTGCCAGCAACTACCCGGAGGGCCTGTCCTACGAGCAGTACTTC
TRBJ1-4 | TRBV28 | NA | NA | CASSLQRINEKLFF | TGTGCCAGCAGTTTGCAACGCATAAATGAAAAACTGTTTTTT
TRBJ2-3 | TRBV14 | TRBD2 | few | CASSHSPGLAGVWTDTQYF | TGTGCCAGCAGCCACTCACCGGGACTAGCGGGAGTCTGGACAGATACGCAGTATTTT
TRBJ2-1 | TRBV6-6 | TRBD1 | NA | CASRLGQSNEQFF | TGTGCCAGCAGATTGGGACAGTCAAATGAGCAGTTCTTC
TRBJ1-2 | TRBV29-1 | NA | NA | CSARVDYGYTF | TGCAGCGCCAGGGTTGACTATGGCTACACCTTC
TRBJ2-7 | TRBV4-1 | TRBD1 | NA | CASRLDTQGFYGEQYF | TGCGCCAGCAGGCTGGATACACAGGGGTTTTATGGCGAGCAGTACTTC
TRBJ2-7 | TRBV6-5 | TRBD1 | once | CASRKDRGYEQYF | TGTGCCAGCAGGAAGGACAGGGGCTACGAGCAGTACTTC